This T cell receptor beta chain was retrieved from a study of OX40 agonist ivuxolimab in advanced cancers. Study outcomes and limitations: At 0.1 to 3.0 mg/kg and by week 6, clonal expansion occurred in CD4+ and CD8+ blood T cells. Some patients who did not respond also had low normalized T-cell clonal expansion.

Trimming took 6 bases from V and 3 from J, leaving 17 bases between them. Germline CDR1 KGHSH, CDR2 LQKENI. CDR3 length: 15 amino acids. Assay: immunoSEQ multiplex PCR; the TCRdb copy retains only in-frame clones and omits some. The sample includes tens of thousands of clones, 85% to 90% of them seen just once. Patients had blood sampled at baseline and again on cycle 4 day 1 and cycle 7 day 1. As concerns this clone: Its antigen is still unknown.

V and J are TRBV18 and TRBJ1-1; D ambiguous. The receptor comes from an adult with an advanced solid tumor such as melanoma, head and neck, liver or kidney cancer. Material: CD4+ or CD8+ T cells sorted from blood, obtained in a trial of the OX40 agonist ivuxolimab. CDR3 sequence (DNA): TGTGCCAGCTCCCCAAGTATAAGGGTTGACACTGAAGCTTTCTTT. Amino acid sequence: CASSPSIRVDTEAFF.